These 22 T cell receptor beta chains were all obtained from the same sample, sequenced in a study of shared clonotypes between healthy human individuals. The method was immunoSEQ multiplex PCR; TCRdb's version includes in-frame clones alone and lacks a portion of them. In the table there are around 2.3 million clones, approximately 94% of which are singletons. The specimen sequenced was naive CD4+ T cells sorted from blood. Subset indicated: CD45RA+ positively selected. The receptors derive from a young man in good health.

The chain carries TRBV11-2 and TRBJ1-2, with 7 bases matching TRBD1. The CDR3 contains 14 residues. V was pared by 5 bases and J by 6 bases, with 9 bases of the junction left unmatched. Germline-derived CDR1 and CDR2 are SGHAT and FQNNGV. The CDR3 DNA reads as TGTGCCAGCAGCGTCACAGGGGAGAAAGATGGCTACACCTTC. Amino acid sequence: CASSVTGEKDGYTF.

The chain employs TRBV18 and TRBJ1-5; 11 nucleotides agree with TRBD1. Germline V lookup: CDR1 KGHSH, CDR2 LQKENI. The trim removed 2 bases at V and 7 bases at J, leaving 4 bases unmatched. The CDR3 extends over 15 amino acids. The CDR3 region is CASSPIGQGAQPQHF. In nucleotides, the CDR3 is TGTGCCAGCTCACCAATCGGACAGGGGGCCCAGCCCCAGCATTTT.

The V gene is TRBV18, the J gene TRBJ1-3; D gene unclear. Trimming cost V 3 bases and J 0 bases, with 12 bases left between them. Germline lookup yields CDR1 KGHSH and CDR2 LQKENI. CDR3 length: 16 residues. DNA for the CDR3: TGTGCCAGCTCACCTGGAACGGCTACCTCTGGAAACACCATATATTTT. Translating gives CASSPGTATSGNTIYF.

This sequence joins TRBV5-1 and TRBJ2-7; D is ambiguous. The V gene's germline CDR1 is SGHRS and CDR2 YFSETQ. Trimming removed 4 bases at V and 2 bases at J, with 13 bases between. CDR3 size: 14 residues. The CDR3 loop reads CASSTMGPPYEQYF. CDR3 sequence (DNA): TGCGCCAGCAGCACGATGGGTCCCCCCTACGAGCAGTACTTC. The full variable domain, in which reference TRBV5-1 and TRBJ2-7 provide the parts outside the CDR3, is KAGVTQTPRYLIKTRGQQVTLSCSPISGHRSVSWYQQTPGQGLQFLFEYFSETQRNKGNFPGRFSGRQFSNSRSEMNVSTLELGDSALYLCASSTMGPPYEQYFGPGTRLTVT.

Details on this clone: The sample holds other DNA sequences that translate to the same CDR3. The chain links TRBV5-1 to TRBJ1-2; D is ambiguous. The germline CDR1 and CDR2 sequences are SGHRS and YFSETQ. V shed 0 bases and J shed 5 bases, with 5 bases lying between them. CDR3 length equals 12 residues. The CDR3 spells CASSLGSYGYTF. In DNA form, the CDR3 reads TGCGCCAGCAGCTTGGGTTCGTATGGCTACACCTTC.

V is TRBV27 and J is TRBJ2-6, with unresolved D. The CDR3 has 14 residues. CDR1 is MNHEY, CDR2 SMNVEV, per germline (reference sequence). With 9 bases removed from V and 0 bases from J, the gap between germline ends came to 9 bases. The CDR3 region is CASMSHSGANVLTF. As DNA, the CDR3 is TGTGCCAGTATGTCGCACTCTGGGGCCAACGTCCTGACTTTC. The variable domain in full, with the rest retrieved from reference TRBV27 and TRBJ2-6, is EAQVTQNPRYLITVTGKKLTVTCSQNMNHEYMSWYRQDPGLGLRQIYYSMNVEVTDKGDVPEGYKVSRKEKRNFPLILESPSPNQTSLYFCASMSHSGANVLTFGAGSRLTVL.

The chain recombines TRBV7-9 with TRBJ2-7; TRBD2 agrees at 8 bases. CDR3 length: 15 amino acids. With V trimmed by 6 bases and J by 0 bases, 7 bases remained unmatched. The germline V gene encodes CDR1 SEHNR and CDR2 FQNEAQ (reference sequence). The CDR3 region has the DNA TGTGCCAGCAGTTTTACTAGCGGTAGCTCCTACGAGCAGTACTTC. Translating it yields CASSFTSGSSYEQYF.

The chain recombines TRBV30 with TRBJ1-5; no firm D call. Germline assignment: CDR1 GTSNPN and CDR2 SVGIG (reference sequence). The CDR3 has 14 residues. V dropped 2 bases and J dropped 6 bases, with 14 bases sitting between them. The chain's CDR3 is CAWSWAIEGQPQHF. DNA of the CDR3: TGTGCCTGGAGTTGGGCCATAGAGGGTCAGCCCCAGCATTTT.

The chain employs TRBV4-1 and TRBJ2-6, with D tentatively TRBD1 or TRBD2 (5 bases each). The CDR3 loop spans 21 amino acids. V lost 0 bases and J 1 base, leaving 22 bases between the germline ends. CDR1 MGHRA and CDR2 YSYEKL come from the germline V gene. The CDR3 loop is CASSQEGPEGLLDSGANVLTF. CDR3 bases: TGCGCCAGCAGCCAAGAAGGCCCCGAGGGGTTATTAGATTCTGGGGCCAACGTCCTGACTTTC.

The chain combines TRBV19 with TRBJ1-2; 8 bases are a match to TRBD1. The trim removed 7 bases at V and 4 bases at J, leaving 5 bases unmatched. The CDR3 contains 13 residues. From germline, CDR1 is LNHDA and CDR2 SQIVND (reference sequence). This CDR3 is CASTGQGSYGYTF. CDR3 bases: TGTGCCAGTACCGGACAGGGTAGCTATGGCTACACCTTC. Based on the CDR3 plus reference TRBV19 and TRBJ1-2, the full variable domain is DGGITQSPKYLFRKEGQNVTLSCEQNLNHDAMYWYRQDPGQGLRLIYYSQIVNDFQKGDIAEGYSVSREKKESFPLTVTSAQKNPTAFYLCASTGQGSYGYTFGSGTRLTVV.

This clone showed up just once. Distinct nucleotide sequences in the sample also encode this CDR3. The V gene is TRBV2, the J gene TRBJ2-1; TRBD2 matches 8 bases. The CDR3 covers 15 residues. J lost 0 bases, V lost 5 bases, and 3 bases had no gene match. Germline CDR1 reads SNHLY; CDR2 reads FYNNEI. This chain's CDR3 is CASSPSGSSYNEQFF. CDR3 coding DNA: TGTGCCAGCAGTCCGAGCGGGAGCTCCTACAATGAGCAGTTCTTC. Full variable domain (outside the CDR3, taken from reference TRBV2 and TRBJ2-1): EPEVTQTPSHQVTQMGQEVILRCVPISNHLYFYWYRQILGQKVEFLVSFYNNEISEKSEIFDDQFSVERPDGSNFTLKIRSTKLEDSAMYFCASSPSGSSYNEQFFGPGTRLTVL.

The chain is built from TRBV18 and TRBJ1-1; no definite D call. The V gene's germline CDR1 is KGHSH and CDR2 LQKENI. The CDR3 consists of 15 residues. The V end lost 0 bases, the J end lost 1 base, and 9 bases lay between the germline ends. CDR3 region: CASSPPGPSNTEAFF. The CDR3 bases are TGTGCCAGCTCACCACCGGGCCCCTCGAACACTGAAGCTTTCTTT.

In DNA form, the CDR3 reads TGCGCCAGCAGCTTAGAGCTCCCCGGGACAGGCCTCTATGGCTACACCTTC. Amino acid sequence: CASSLELPGTGLYGYTF. This rearrangement joins TRBV5-1 to TRBJ1-2; 8 nucleotides align to TRBD1. From germline, CDR1 is SGHRS and CDR2 YFSETQ. The CDR3 loop spans 17 amino acids. J lost 4 bases, V lost 2 bases, and 13 bases had no gene match.

The chain joins TRBV2 to TRBJ1-6, with D possibly being TRBD1 (6 bases). The CDR3 runs to 15 residues. V was clipped by 5 bases and J by 3 bases, with 11 bases between them. Germline V CDR1 and CDR2: SNHLY, FYNNEI. The CDR3 reads CASSPTGNYNSPLHF. In nucleotides, the CDR3 is TGTGCCAGCAGTCCTACAGGGAACTATAATTCACCCCTCCACTTT.

The V call is TRBV10-3, the J call TRBJ2-3; 7 bases are a match to TRBD2. The junction had 7 bases not matched to a gene; V was cut back by 6 bases and J by 1 base. The CDR3 runs 15 residues. The germline V gene encodes CDR1 ENHRY and CDR2 SYGVKD. For the CDR3, the DNA is TGTGCCATCAGGGGTACTAGCGCCGGCACAGATACGCAGTATTTT. It codes for CAIRGTSAGTDTQYF.

Notes on this clone: The junction does not match germline at one end; this may be a read error. The chain links TRBV7-7 to TRBJ2-3; perhaps TRBD2 as D (6 bases). This CDR3 region has 13 residues. CDR1 and CDR2 from the germline V gene are SSHAT and FNYEAQ (reference sequence). The CDR3, as DNA: TGTGCTAGCAGCTTAGCGGTTTCGGATACGCAGTATTTT. Protein sequence: CASSLAVSDTQYF.

Of note for this clone: Distinct nucleotide sequences in the sample also encode this CDR3. This chain links TRBV30 with TRBJ1-3; no clear D gene. The CDR3 is 11 amino acids. V was shortened by 5 bases and J by 4 bases, with 6 bases between the two germline ends. Germline assignment: CDR1 GTSNPN and CDR2 SVGIG (reference sequence). In DNA form, the CDR3 reads TGTGCCTGGGGTAGGGGAAACACCATATATTTT. It encodes CAWGRGNTIYF.

The DNA for the CDR3 is TGTGCCAGCAGCTTGGTGTCGGGGACAGGGGGAATCGGGGAGCTGTTTTTT. This translates into CASSLVSGTGGIGELFF. The chain couples TRBV5-4 to TRBJ2-2, with TRBD1 identical over 11 bases. Germline CDR1 is SGHNT and CDR2 is YYREEE (reference sequence). The CDR3 is 17 amino acids. After removal of 0 bases from V and 7 bases from J, the junction contained 8 bases not matched to a gene.

This clone has only one observation. The chain combines TRBV9 with TRBJ1-3; D may be TRBD1 (5 bases). The CDR3 consists of 16 residues. The V and J ends lost 0 bases and 4 bases respectively, with 14 bases between them. From germline, CDR1 is SGDLS and CDR2 YYNGEE. The DNA of the CDR3 is TGTGCCAGCAGCGTAGAGGGGACCCGTCTCGGAAACACCATATATTTT. Protein product: CASSVEGTRLGNTIYF. Supplemented by reference TRBV9 and TRBJ1-3, the full variable domain reads DSGVTQTPKHLITATGQRVTLRCSPRSGDLSVYWYQQSLDQGLQFLIQYYNGEERAKGNILERFSAQQFPDLHSELNLSSLELGDSALYFCASSVEGTRLGNTIYFGEGSWLTVV.

As concerns this clone: A read error may account for a junction end that differs from germline. The rearrangement joins TRBV19 to TRBJ1-2; D is uncertain. The CDR3 has 8 amino acids. CDR1 LNHDA and CDR2 SQIVND come from the germline V gene (reference sequence). The CDR3 sequence is CASSQVFF. In DNA form, the CDR3 reads TGTGCCAGTAGCCAAGTTTTCTTC.

This clone has a handful of counts. J is TRBJ1-1 and V is TRBV10-2; 7 bases agree with TRBD1. Trimming took 7 bases from V and 5 from J; bases not matched to a gene: 10. The germline V gene encodes CDR1 WSHSY and CDR2 SAAADI. CDR3 size: 14 residues. CDR3 nucleotide sequence: TGCGCCAGCACGAGGACAGGTCGGGAAACTGAAGCTTTCTTT. Translating it yields CASTRTGRETEAFF.

J is TRBJ1-5 and V is TRBV25-1; possibly TRBD1 for D (6 bases). V was trimmed by 1 base and J by 4 bases, leaving 11 bases between them. The CDR3 sequence is 15 residues long. Germline loops: CDR1 MGHDK, CDR2 SYGVNS. In DNA, the CDR3 is TGTGCCAGCAGTGAATCCCTAGGGGGGAATCAGCCCCAGCATTTT. Amino acid sequence: CASSESLGGNQPQHF.